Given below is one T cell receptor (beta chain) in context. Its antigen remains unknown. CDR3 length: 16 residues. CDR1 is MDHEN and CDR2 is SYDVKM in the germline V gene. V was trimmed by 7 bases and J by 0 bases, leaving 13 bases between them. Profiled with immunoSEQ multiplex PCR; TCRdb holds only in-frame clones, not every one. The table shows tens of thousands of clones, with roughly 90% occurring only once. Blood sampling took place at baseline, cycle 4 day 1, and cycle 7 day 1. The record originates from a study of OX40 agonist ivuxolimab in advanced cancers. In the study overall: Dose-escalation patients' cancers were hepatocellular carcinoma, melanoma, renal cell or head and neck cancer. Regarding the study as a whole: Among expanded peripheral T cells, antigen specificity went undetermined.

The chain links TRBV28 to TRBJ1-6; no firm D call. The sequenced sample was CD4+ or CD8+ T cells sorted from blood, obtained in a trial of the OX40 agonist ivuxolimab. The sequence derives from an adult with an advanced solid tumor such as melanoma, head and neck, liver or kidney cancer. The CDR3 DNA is TGTGCCAGCACGTACGGACCGAGCTCCTATAATTCACCCCTCCACTTT. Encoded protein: CASTYGPSSYNSPLHF. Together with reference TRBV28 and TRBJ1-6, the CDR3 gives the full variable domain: DVKVTQSSRYLVKRTGEKVFLECVQDMDHENMFWYRQDPGLGLRLIYFSYDVKMKEKGDIPEGYSVSREKKERFSLILESASTNQTSMYLCASTYGPSSYNSPLHFGNGTRLTVT.